A selection of T cell receptor beta chains follows, all from one sample in a study of cytomegalovirus exposure and HLA in healthy donors. Only in-frame clones appear in the TCRdb table, and some are missing; sequencing was by immunoSEQ multiplex PCR. The sample carries 85,000 to 130,000 clones, over 70% recorded once. Sequencing was performed on PBMCs. Receptors originate from a boy between 10 and 17 years old in good health and CMV-seronegative. Both conserved end residues are part of each CDR3. The D gene is left open where the match is weak. The size entry is marked missing in some rows and otherwise reads once, few, many or a size class.

size: NA; D: TRBD2; V: TRBV7-9; J: TRBJ2-7; CDR3: CASSGKRDLSYEQYF; DNA: TGTGCCAGCAGTGGGAAGCGGGACCTCTCCTACGAGCAGTACTTC
size: NA; D: NA; V: TRBV5-4; J: TRBJ2-1; CDR3: CASSLPEGARNNEQFF; DNA: TGTGCCAGCAGTCTGCCGGAGGGGGCCCGGAACAATGAGCAGTTCTTC
size: NA; D: NA; V: TRBV4-1; J: TRBJ2-7; CDR3: CASSHSPDSSYEQYF; DNA: TGCGCCAGCAGCCATTCCCCGGACAGCTCCTACGAGCAGTACTTC
size: NA; D: TRBD2; V: TRBV28; J: TRBJ2-5; CDR3: CASRSPGGIQGKTQYF; DNA: TGTGCCAGCAGGAGCCCGGGAGGGATACAGGGAAAGACCCAGTACTTC
size: NA; D: NA; V: TRBV7-9; J: TRBJ1-1; CDR3: CATPLGPAVNTEAFF; DNA: TGTGCCACCCCCTTGGGCCCCGCAGTTAACACTGAAGCTTTCTTT
size: NA; D: TRBD2; V: TRBV5-5; J: TRBJ2-3; CDR3: CASSRFPGLAGGWDF; DNA: TGTGCCAGCAGCCGATTCCCGGGACTAGCGGGAGGTTGGGATTTT
size: NA; D: TRBD1; V: TRBV27; J: TRBJ1-2; CDR3: CASRTGALFGYTF; DNA: TGTGCCAGCAGGACAGGGGCTCTCTTTGGCTACACCTTC
size: NA; D: NA; V: TRBV4-3; J: TRBJ1-4; CDR3: CASSDRRLANEKLFF; DNA: TGCGCCAGCAGTGACAGACGGCTTGCTAATGAAAAACTGTTTTTT
size: NA; D: TRBD1; V: TRBV10-3; J: TRBJ2-7; CDR3: CAISGDRESYEQYF; DNA: TGTGCCATCAGTGGGGACAGGGAATCCTACGAGCAGTACTTC
size: NA; D: NA; V: TRBV6-4; J: TRBJ2-7; CDR3: CASSADSSSYEQYF; DNA: TGTGCCAGCAGTGCGGACTCTAGCTCCTACGAGCAGTACTTC
size: NA; D: TRBD1; V: TRBV5-1; J: TRBJ1-6; CDR3: CASSGQGESPLHF; DNA: TGCGCCAGCAGCGGACAGGGTGAATCACCCCTCCACTTT
size: NA; D: NA; V: TRBV6-1; J: TRBJ1-1; CDR3: CASSENWGESEAFF; DNA: TGTGCCAGCAGTGAAAACTGGGGAGAGAGTGAAGCTTTCTTT
size: NA; D: NA; V: TRBV18; J: TRBJ1-1; CDR3: CASSPPWAGEAFF; DNA: TGTGCCAGCTCACCACCGTGGGCAGGTGAAGCTTTCTTT
size: NA; D: NA; V: TRBV6-6; J: TRBJ2-5; CDR3: CASSYSRGGRAETQYF; DNA: TGTGCCAGCAGTTACTCTAGGGGGGGACGTGCGGAGACCCAGTACTTC
size: NA; D: TRBD1; V: TRBV29-1; J: TRBJ2-3; CDR3: CSVGLARDRVTDTQYF; DNA: TGCAGCGTTGGTCTTGCGAGGGACAGGGTGACAGATACGCAGTATTTT
size: NA; D: TRBD1; V: TRBV30; J: TRBJ2-7; CDR3: CAWSGQGGEQYF; DNA: TGTGCCTGGAGTGGACAGGGGGGCGAGCAGTACTTC
size: NA; D: TRBD1; V: TRBV29-1; J: TRBJ1-2; CDR3: CSARDRASSYGYTF; DNA: TGCAGCGCTCGGGACAGGGCATCTTCCTATGGCTACACCTTC
size: NA; D: NA; V: TRBV28; J: TRBJ2-1; CDR3: CASSLGGAHGANEQFF; DNA: TGTGCCAGCAGTTTAGGGGGGGCCCACGGGGCCAATGAGCAGTTCTTC
size: once; D: NA; V: TRBV5-6; J: TRBJ1-2; CDR3: CASSLWAPGGYTF; DNA: TGTGCCAGCAGCCTCTGGGCCCCCGGAGGCTACACCTTC
size: NA; D: NA; V: TRBV2; J: TRBJ1-5; CDR3: CASSGPWIGDSQGFRHQPQHF; DNA: TGTGCCAGCAGTGGACCATGGATTGGGGATTCACAGGGTTTTAGACATCAGCCCCAGCATTTT
size: few; D: NA; V: TRBV19; J: TRBJ1-1; CDR3: CASSMGTHTEAFF; DNA: TGTGCCAGTAGTATGGGGACACACACTGAAGCTTTCTTT
size: once; D: TRBD2; V: TRBV6-4; J: TRBJ2-3; CDR3: CASSDSAGGADTQYF; DNA: TGTGCCAGCAGTGACTCAGCGGGAGGTGCAGATACGCAGTATTTT
size: NA; D: NA; V: TRBV5-4; J: TRBJ1-2; CDR3: CASRRQGLANYGYTF; DNA: TGTGCCAGCCGAAGGCAGGGCCTAGCTAACTATGGCTACACCTTC
size: NA; D: NA; V: TRBV5-1; J: TRBJ2-1; CDR3: CATSRSAGYNEQFF; DNA: TGCGCCACCTCTAGATCAGCCGGATACAATGAGCAGTTCTTC